This is a list of T cell receptor beta chains from one sample in a study of blood T cell repertoires in COVID-19. Clones were read by immunoSEQ multiplex PCR, and TCRdb kept only the in-frame ones, dropping some. This table holds hundreds of thousands of clones, over 75% found once. Material: PBMCs or T cells enriched from blood (not recorded which). These receptors were collected from a woman under 30 who had recovered from COVID-19. Each CDR3 is given without its conserved first and last residue. Each record gives: clone size, CDR3 length, V gene, J gene, CDR3 protein. Clone sizes are given selectively: once, few, many, or a class where the clone is expanded.

>.|13|TRBV25-1|TRBJ2-1
ASSESELARNEQF
>few|9|TRBV5-8|TRBJ2-7
ASSQTYEQY
>.|13|TRBV6-5|TRBJ2-7
ASSDGSGGSYEQY
>.|9|TRBV12-3/TRBV12-4|TRBJ1-1
ASILPGEAF
>.|13|TRBV28|TRBJ1-5
ASSPQGSSNQPQH
>.|12|TRBV28|TRBJ2-7
ASSVAGAPYEQY
>.|11|TRBV11-1|TRBJ2-1
ASSPRTGGEQF
>.|11|TRBV2|TRBJ1-6
ASRDRKGSPLH
>.|13|TRBV5-1|TRBJ2-1
ASSPGQSSYNEQF
>.|13|TRBV7-9|TRBJ1-4
ASSRGPTTNEKLF
>.|11|TRBV5-1|TRBJ1-1
ASSRGGPNEAF
>.|9|TRBV6-5|TRBJ2-3
ASRRDSAQY
>.|13|TRBV24-1|TRBJ1-2
ATSDRTGSNYGYT
>.|12|TRBV9|TRBJ2-3
ASSVGPGTDTQY
>many|13|TRBV6-5|TRBJ1-6
ASSRVWTGDSPLH
>.|13|TRBV11-2|TRBJ2-2
ASSSPTRGTGELF
>.|13|TRBV27|TRBJ1-1
ASSERTGGITEAF
>.|13|TRBV10-3|TRBJ2-5
AISEPQGARETQY
>.|12|TRBV29-1|TRBJ1-2
SVDWNRAMGGYT
>.|15|TRBV7-2|TRBJ2-2
ASSSRRGTANTGELF
>once|13|TRBV24-1|TRBJ1-1
ATSETGSGNTEAF
>.|13|TRBV6-4|TRBJ1-2
ASSEGWGLNYGYT
>.|13|TRBV7-6|TRBJ2-7
ASSLGRGVSYEQY
>once|11|TRBV6-5|TRBJ1-6
ASRGHYNSPLH
>.|12|TRBV5-1|TRBJ1-4
ASSLKGANEKLF
>once|14|TRBV7-8|TRBJ2-3
ASSLVMPGDTDTQY
>.|10|TRBV27|TRBJ1-2
ASSTGVGGYT
>.|14|TRBV7-2|TRBJ1-2
ASNPVPTPHNYGYT
>.|11|TRBV9|TRBJ2-1
ASSVNARAEQF
>once|10|TRBV29-1|TRBJ1-1
SVAQKNTEAF
>.|14|TRBV5-1|TRBJ1-1
ASSTNPGTGITEAF
>.|11|TRBV12-5|TRBJ1-1
ASGLIRGTEAF
>.|11|TRBV9|TRBJ1-2
ASSAQTGYGYT
>.|12|TRBV5-6|TRBJ1-4
ASSFGPTNEKLF
>.|11|TRBV14|TRBJ1-2
ASSHGTNYGYT